This T cell receptor (beta chain) is drawn from a study of blood T cell repertoires in COVID-19. Study details: Samples of COVID-19 (acute and convalescent) were obtained from the United States, Italy and Spain.

This CDR3 region has 12 residues. Trimming removed 5 bases from V and 10 bases from J; junction bases left unmatched: 1. Original analysis: Nucleated cell counts were estimated from reference gene primer amplification. Data came from immunoSEQ multiplex PCR; TCRdb stores just in-frame clones and leaves some out. V, J and clone size are taken as reported in that table, and D and trimming were inferred from the DNA itself. The sample yields 80,000 to 100,000 clones, roughly 95% seen once. This chain joins TRBV12-3 or TRBV12-4 and TRBJ1-6; TRBD1 matches at 8 bases. The sample taken for sequencing was peripheral blood. This clonotype was sampled from a human donor with active COVID-19. The donor label of this sample is uncertain. The CDR3 DNA is TGTGCCAGCAGTGACAGGGGCTCACCCCTCCACTTT. Translating gives CASSDRGSPLHF.